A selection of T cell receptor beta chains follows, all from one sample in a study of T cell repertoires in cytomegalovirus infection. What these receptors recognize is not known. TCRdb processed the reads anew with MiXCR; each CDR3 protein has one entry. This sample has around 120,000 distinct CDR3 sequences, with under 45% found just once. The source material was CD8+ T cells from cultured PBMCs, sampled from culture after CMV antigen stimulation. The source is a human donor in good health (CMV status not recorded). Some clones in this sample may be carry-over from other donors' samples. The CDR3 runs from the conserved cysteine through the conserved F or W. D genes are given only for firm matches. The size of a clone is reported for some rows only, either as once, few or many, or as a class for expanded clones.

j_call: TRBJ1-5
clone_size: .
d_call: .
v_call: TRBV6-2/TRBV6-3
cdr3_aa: CASSFASDNSNQPQHF
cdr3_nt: TGTGCCAGCAGTTTCGCCAGCGACAATAGCAATCAGCCCCAGCATTTT

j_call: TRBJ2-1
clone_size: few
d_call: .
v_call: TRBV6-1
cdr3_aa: CASSAAVSSYNEQFF
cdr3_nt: TGTGCCAGCAGTGCAGCGGTTAGCTCCTACAATGAGCAGTTCTTC

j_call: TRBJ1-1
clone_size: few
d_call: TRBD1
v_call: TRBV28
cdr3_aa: CASTQTIGTGDAFF
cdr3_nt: TGTGCCAGCACCCAAACTATCGGGACAGGGGATGCTTTCTTT

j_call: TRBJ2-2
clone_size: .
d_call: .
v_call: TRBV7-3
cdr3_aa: CASSWIVGTHTGELFF
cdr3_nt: TGTGCCAGCAGCTGGATTGTCGGGACACATACCGGGGAGCTGTTTTTT

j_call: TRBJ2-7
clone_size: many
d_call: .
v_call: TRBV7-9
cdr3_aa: CASREEPGEEQYF
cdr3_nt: TGTGCCAGCAGAGAAGAGCCAGGAGAGGAGCAGTACTTC

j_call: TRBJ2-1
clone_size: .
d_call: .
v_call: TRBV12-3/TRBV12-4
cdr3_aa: CASSLVRDNEQFF
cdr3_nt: TGTGCCAGCAGTTTGGTCAGGGACAATGAGCAGTTCTTC

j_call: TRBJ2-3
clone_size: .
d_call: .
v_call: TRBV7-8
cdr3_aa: CASSLGRLPVDTQYF
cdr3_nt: TGTGCCAGCAGCTTAGGGAGACTCCCCGTAGATACGCAGTATTTT

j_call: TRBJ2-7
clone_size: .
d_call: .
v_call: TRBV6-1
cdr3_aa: CASSYGDTLDSYEQYF
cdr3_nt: TGTGCCAGCAGTTACGGCGACACACTCGACTCCTACGAGCAGTACTTC

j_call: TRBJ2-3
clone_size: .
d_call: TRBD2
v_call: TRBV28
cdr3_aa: CASSYGYALPGLGVATDTQYF
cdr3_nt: TGTGCCAGCAGTTACGGTTATGCCCTACCGGGACTAGGGGTGGCTACAGATACGCAGTATTTT

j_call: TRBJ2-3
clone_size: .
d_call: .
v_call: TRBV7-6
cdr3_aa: CASSPLRPDRTDTQYF
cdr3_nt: TGTGCCAGCAGCCCCCTTAGGCCCGATAGGACAGATACGCAGTATTTT

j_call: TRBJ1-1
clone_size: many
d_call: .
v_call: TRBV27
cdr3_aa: CASSLTRGNTEAFF
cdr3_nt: TGTGCCAGCAGTTTGACCAGGGGGAACACTGAAGCTTTCTTT

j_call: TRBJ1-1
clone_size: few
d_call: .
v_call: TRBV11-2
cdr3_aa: CASSLSGRTEAFF
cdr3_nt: TGTGCCAGCAGCTTATCTGGGAGGACTGAAGCTTTCTTT

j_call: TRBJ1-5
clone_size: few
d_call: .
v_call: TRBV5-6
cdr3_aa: CASSLGTATYQPQHF
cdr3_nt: TGTGCCAGCAGCTTGGGGACAGCCACTTATCAGCCCCAGCATTTT

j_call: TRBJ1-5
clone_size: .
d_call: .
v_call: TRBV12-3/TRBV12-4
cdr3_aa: CASREGGQPQHF
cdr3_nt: TGTGCCAGCAGGGAGGGGGGTCAGCCCCAGCATTTT

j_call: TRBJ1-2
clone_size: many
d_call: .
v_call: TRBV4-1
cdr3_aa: CASSQYQGSNYGYTF
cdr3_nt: TGCGCCAGCAGCCAATATCAGGGCTCTAACTATGGCTACACCTTC

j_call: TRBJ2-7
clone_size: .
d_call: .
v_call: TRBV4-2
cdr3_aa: CASSQEYGYEQYF
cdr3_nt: TGTGCCAGCAGCCAAGAGTACGGTTACGAGCAGTACTTC

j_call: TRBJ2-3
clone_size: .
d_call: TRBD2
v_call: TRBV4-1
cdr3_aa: CASTQLGGGDTQYF
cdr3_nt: TGCGCCAGCACCCAGCTGGGCGGGGGAGATACGCAGTATTTT

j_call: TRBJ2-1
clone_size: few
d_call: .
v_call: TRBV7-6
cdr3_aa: CASSSGLSNEQFF
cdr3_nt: TGTGCCAGCAGCTCCGGTCTTAGCAATGAGCAGTTCTTC

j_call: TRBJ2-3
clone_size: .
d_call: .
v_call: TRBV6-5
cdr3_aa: CASSSPGPDTQYF
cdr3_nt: TGTGCCAGCAGTTCTCCGGGGCCGGATACGCAGTATTTT

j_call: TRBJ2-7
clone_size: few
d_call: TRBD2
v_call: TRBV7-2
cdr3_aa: CASSELLAGYEQYF
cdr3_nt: TGTGCCAGCAGCGAATTACTAGCGGGCTACGAGCAGTACTTC

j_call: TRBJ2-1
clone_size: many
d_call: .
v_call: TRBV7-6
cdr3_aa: CASSLGQAYNEQFF
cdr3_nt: TGTGCCAGCAGCTTAGGACAGGCCTACAATGAGCAGTTCTTC

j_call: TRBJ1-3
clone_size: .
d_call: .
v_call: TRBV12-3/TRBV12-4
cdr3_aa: CASSLGRAPGNTIYF
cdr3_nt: TGTGCCAGCTCCTTGGGCAGGGCGCCTGGAAACACCATATATTTT

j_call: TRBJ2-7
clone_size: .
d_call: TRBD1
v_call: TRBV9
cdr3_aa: CASSGGGMVPYEQYF
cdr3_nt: TGTGCCAGCAGCGGAGGGGGCATGGTACCCTACGAGCAGTACTTC

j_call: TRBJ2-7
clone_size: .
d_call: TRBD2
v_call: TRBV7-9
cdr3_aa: CASSLAVAGVSYEQYF
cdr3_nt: TGTGCCAGCAGCTTAGCGGTAGCGGGGGTATCCTACGAGCAGTACTTC

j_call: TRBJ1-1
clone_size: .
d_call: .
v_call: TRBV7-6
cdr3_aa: CASSRFVGTEAFF
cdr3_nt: TGTGCCAGCAGCCGGTTCGTGGGCACTGAAGCTTTCTTT

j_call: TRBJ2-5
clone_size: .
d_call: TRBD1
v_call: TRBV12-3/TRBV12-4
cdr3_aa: CASSSATGEGETQYF
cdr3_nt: TGTGCCAGCAGTTCGGCGACAGGGGAAGGAGAGACCCAGTACTTC

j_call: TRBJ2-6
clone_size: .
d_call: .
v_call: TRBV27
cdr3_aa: CASGPGANVLTF
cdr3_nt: TGTGCCAGTGGCCCTGGGGCCAACGTCCTGACTTTC

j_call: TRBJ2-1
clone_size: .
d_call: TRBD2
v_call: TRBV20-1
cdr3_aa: CSARDLWGGLNEQFF
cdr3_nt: TGCAGTGCTAGAGACCTATGGGGGGGACTCAATGAGCAGTTCTTC

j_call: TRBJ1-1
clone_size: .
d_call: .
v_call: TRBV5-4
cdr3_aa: CASSTRMGYTEAFF
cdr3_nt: TGTGCCAGCAGCACCAGGATGGGTTACACTGAAGCTTTCTTT

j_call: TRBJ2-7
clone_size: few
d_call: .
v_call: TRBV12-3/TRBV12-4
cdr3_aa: CASSSWGSRDEQYF
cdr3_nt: TGTGCCAGCAGTTCCTGGGGCAGTCGGGACGAGCAGTACTTC

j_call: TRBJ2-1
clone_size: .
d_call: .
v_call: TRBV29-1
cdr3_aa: CSVDRVGDSYNEQFF
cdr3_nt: TGCAGCGTTGACAGGGTAGGGGACTCCTACAATGAGCAGTTCTTC

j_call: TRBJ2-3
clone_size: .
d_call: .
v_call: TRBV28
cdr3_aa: CASIGAEDADTQYF
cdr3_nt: TGTGCCAGCATAGGGGCGGAGGACGCAGATACGCAGTATTTT

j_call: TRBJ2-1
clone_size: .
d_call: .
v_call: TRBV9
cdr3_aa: CASSGGPFHYNEQFF
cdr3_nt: TGTGCCAGCAGCGGGGGGCCCTTCCACTACAATGAGCAGTTCTTC

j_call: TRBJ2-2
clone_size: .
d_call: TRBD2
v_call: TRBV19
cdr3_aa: CASSISGGTGELFF
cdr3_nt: TGTGCCAGTAGTATTTCGGGGGGTACCGGGGAGCTGTTTTTT

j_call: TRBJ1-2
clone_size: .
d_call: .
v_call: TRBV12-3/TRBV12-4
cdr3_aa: CASSLLLQADGYTF
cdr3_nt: TGTGCCAGCAGTTTACTTCTGCAGGCCGATGGCTACACCTTC

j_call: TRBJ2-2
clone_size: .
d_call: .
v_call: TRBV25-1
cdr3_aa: CASSEYGTSKGELFF
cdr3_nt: TGTGCCAGCAGTGAATACGGGACGTCAAAAGGGGAGCTGTTTTTT

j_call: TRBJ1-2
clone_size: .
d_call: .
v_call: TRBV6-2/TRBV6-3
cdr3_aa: CASSPDGTFYGYTF
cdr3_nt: TGTGCCAGCAGCCCAGACGGAACCTTCTATGGCTACACCTTC

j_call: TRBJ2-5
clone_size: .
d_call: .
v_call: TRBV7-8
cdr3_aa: CASSPRDKQETQYF
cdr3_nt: TGTGCCAGCAGCCCCAGGGACAAACAAGAGACCCAGTACTTC

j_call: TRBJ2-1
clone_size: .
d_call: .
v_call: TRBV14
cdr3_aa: CASSHRLYNEQFF
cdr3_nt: TGTGCCAGCAGCCACAGGCTGTACAATGAGCAGTTCTTC

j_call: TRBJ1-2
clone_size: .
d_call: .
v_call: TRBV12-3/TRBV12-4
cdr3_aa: CASTSSVGALNYGYTF
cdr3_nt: TGTGCCAGCACTTCCTCAGTGGGGGCGCTTAACTATGGCTACACCTTC

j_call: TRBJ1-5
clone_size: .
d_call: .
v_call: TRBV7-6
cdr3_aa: CASSPRRGDQPQHF
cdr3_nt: TGTGCCAGCAGCCCCCGACGGGGGGATCAGCCCCAGCATTTT

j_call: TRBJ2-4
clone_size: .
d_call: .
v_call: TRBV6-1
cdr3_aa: CASSEDRSLTKNIQYF
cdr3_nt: TGTGCCAGCAGTGAAGACAGATCTTTGACCAAAAACATTCAGTACTTC

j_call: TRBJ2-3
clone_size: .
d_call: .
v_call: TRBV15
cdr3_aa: CATSGAGGTDTQYF
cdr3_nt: TGTGCCACCAGCGGAGCCGGTGGCACAGATACGCAGTATTTT

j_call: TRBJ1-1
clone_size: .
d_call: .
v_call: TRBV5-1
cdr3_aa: CASSLAGGYNTEAFF
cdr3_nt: TGCGCCAGCAGCTTGGCGGGGGGCTACAACACTGAAGCTTTCTTT

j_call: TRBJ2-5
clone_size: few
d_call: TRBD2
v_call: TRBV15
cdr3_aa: CATSSDSGGLRETQYF
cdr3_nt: TGTGCCACCAGCAGCGACTCGGGGGGTTTGAGGGAGACCCAGTACTTC

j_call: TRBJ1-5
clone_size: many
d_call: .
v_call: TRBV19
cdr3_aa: CASSNPGPQHF
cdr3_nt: TGTGCCAGTAGTAACCCCGGGCCCCAGCATTTT

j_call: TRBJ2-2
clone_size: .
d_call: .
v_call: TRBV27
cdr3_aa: CASSWDQGVTGELFF
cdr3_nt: TGTGCCAGCAGCTGGGACCAGGGAGTGACCGGGGAGCTGTTTTTT

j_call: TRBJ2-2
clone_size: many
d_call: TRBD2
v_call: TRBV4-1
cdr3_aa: CASSQDRLAGNTGELFF
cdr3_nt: TGCGCCAGCAGCCAAGATCGACTAGCGGGAAACACCGGGGAGCTGTTTTTT

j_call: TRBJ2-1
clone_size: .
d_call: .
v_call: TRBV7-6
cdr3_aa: CASSYLYGGANNEQFF
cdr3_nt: TGTGCCAGCAGTTACCTTTACGGGGGAGCTAACAATGAGCAGTTCTTC

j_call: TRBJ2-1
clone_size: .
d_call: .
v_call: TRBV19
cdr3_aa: CASSIDTEQFF
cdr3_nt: TGTGCCAGTAGTATAGACACCGAGCAGTTCTTC

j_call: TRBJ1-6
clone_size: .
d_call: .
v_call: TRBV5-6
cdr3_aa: CASSWEALNNSPLHF
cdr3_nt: TGTGCCAGCAGCTGGGAGGCCCTTAATAATTCACCCCTCCACTTT

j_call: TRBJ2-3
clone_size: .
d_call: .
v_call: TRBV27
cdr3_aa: CASSFQATDTQYF
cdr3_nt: TGTGCCAGCAGTTTTCAGGCAACAGATACGCAGTATTTT

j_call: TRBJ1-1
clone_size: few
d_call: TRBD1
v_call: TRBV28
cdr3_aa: CASSPWPRQGGTEAFF
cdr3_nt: TGTGCCAGCAGTCCGTGGCCCAGACAGGGAGGGACTGAAGCTTTCTTT